This T cell receptor beta chain was retrieved from a study of T cells after posttransplantation cyclophosphamide. TCRdb's copy holds only in-frame clones and misses some; the assay was immunoSEQ multiplex PCR. The sample yields 9,500 to 15,000 clones, approximately 2% seen once. Treatment was busulfan-fludarabine conditioning, a marrow graft, and cyclophosphamide on days +3 and +4. The CDR3 sequence is 16 residues long. V was pared by 5 bases and J by 7 bases, with 24 bases between. Per germline, CDR1 MNHEY and CDR2 SMNVEV (reference sequence). The gene calls are TRBV27 and TRBJ2-7; maybe TRBD2 (5 bases). Here the sequenced sample was PBMCs, taken after allogeneic stem cell transplant with posttransplant cyclophosphamide. The TCR comes from a young adult male patient who received an allogeneic stem cell transplant from a related donor, was CMV-positive, and had no GVHD. Some T cells may trace back to the graft donor. CDR3 sequence: CASSAAKVLVRGEQYF. DNA of the CDR3: TGTGCCAGCAGTGCCGCGAAGGTTTTAGTGCGAGGGGAGCAGTACTTC.